This TCR beta chain was obtained from a study of T cell repertoires in cytomegalovirus infection. Study-wide context: Public TCR beta signatures indicated both CMV infection and matching HLA type.

A word on this clonotype: Its specificity is not known.

TCRdb ran MiXCR on the reads and lists one entry per CDR3 protein. The data hold approximately 350,000 distinct CDR3 sequences, with nearly 35% observed a single time. The CDR3 has 15 residues. CDR1 and CDR2 from the germline V gene are DFQATT and SNEGSKA (reference sequence). Trimming removed 0 bases at V and 0 bases at J, with 9 bases between. The receptor was isolated from a human donor in good health (CMV status not recorded). Some clones in this sample may be carry-over from other donors' samples. The sample here was cultured PBMCs, taken from culture after CMV antigen stimulation. The V and J genes are TRBV20-1 and TRBJ1-3; D unresolved. The CDR3 is CSARDRFDSGNTIYF. The CDR3 nucleotides read TGCAGTGCTAGAGATCGGTTTGACTCTGGAAACACCATATATTTT.